The 22 T cell receptor beta chains below were found in one sample sequenced in a study of blood T cell repertoires in COVID-19. Using immunoSEQ multiplex PCR, the repertoire was profiled, and TCRdb retains in-frame clones only, with some absent. The sample lists 200,000 to 250,000 clones, about four fifths seen once, with about 4.6% in the top ten. The sample was PBMCs or T cells enriched from blood (not recorded which). The receptors derive from a woman aged 50 to 65 who had been exposed to COVID-19.

The chain employs TRBV27 and TRBJ1-2; the D gene is possibly TRBD1 (5 bases). The CDR3 is 13 amino acids. The ends were cut back, 5 bases at V and 8 bases at J, with 15 bases in the middle. Germline CDR1 reads MNHEY; CDR2 reads SMNVEV (reference sequence). CDR3 region: CASSGGTTGGYTF. The CDR3 DNA reads as TGTGCCAGCAGTGGGGGGACTACTGGGGGCTACACCTTC.

This sequence joins TRBV19 and TRBJ1-2; 8 nucleotides align to TRBD1. Trimming at V came to 9 bases and at J to 2 bases, leaving 11 bases not matched to a gene. The CDR3 has 15 residues. Germline CDR1 reads LNHDA; CDR2 reads SQIVND (reference sequence). Written as DNA, the CDR3 is TGTGCCAGCTCCAAGGGACAGGCTTCGAACTATGGCTACACCTTC. This codes for CASSKGQASNYGYTF.

V is TRBV18 and J is TRBJ1-1; 8 positions agree with TRBD1. Germline V gene lookup returns CDR1 KGHSH and CDR2 LQKENI. The V and J ends lost 5 bases and 4 bases, in that order; junction bases with no gene match: 9. This CDR3 is 15 amino acids long. The CDR3 protein is CASSVSQGGGTEAFF. In DNA, the CDR3 is TGTGCCAGCTCAGTATCACAGGGGGGAGGCACTGAAGCTTTCTTT.

This clone was counted a single time. The chain uses TRBV7-2 and TRBJ2-5, with D perhaps TRBD2 (5 bases). With 1 base removed from V and 5 bases from J, the gap between germline ends came to 8 bases. This CDR3 has 13 residues. Germline V gene lookup returns CDR1 SGHTA and CDR2 FQGNSA. The CDR3, as DNA: TGTGCCAGCAGCTTAGGAGGGCACGAGACCCAGTACTTC. The encoded protein is CASSLGGHETQYF.

V usage is TRBV19 and J usage is TRBJ2-3; 8 nucleotides line up with TRBD2. CDR3 length: 15 amino acids. The germline V gene has CDR1 LNHDA and CDR2 SQIVND (reference sequence). DNA for the CDR3: TGTGTCCAAGCCTCGACTAGCGCTAGCACAGATACGCAGTATTTT. It translates to CVQASTSASTDTQYF. The whole variable domain, filled in from reference TRBV19 and TRBJ2-3, reads DGGITQSPKYLFRKEGQNVTLSCEQNLNHDAMYWYRQDPGQGLRLIYYSQIVNDFQKGDIAEGYSVSREKKESFPLTVTSAQKNPTAFYLCVQASTSASTDTQYFGPGTRLTVL.

This CDR3 is CASSLPGRKGTGELFF. The CDR3 DNA reads TGTGCCAGCAGCTTGCCAGGGCGAAAAGGAACCGGGGAGCTGTTTTTT. This chain uses TRBV7-8 with TRBJ2-2; D may be TRBD1 (5 bases). V was pared by 3 bases and J by 5 bases, with 16 bases between. CDR1 is SGHVS and CDR2 is FQNEAQ in the germline V gene. This CDR3 is 16 amino acids long.

The CDR3 nucleotides are TGTGCCAGCAGCTCCTACCTTAGCGGGGGCCGGGAGACCCAGTACTTC. Encoded protein: CASSSYLSGGRETQYF. The chain is built from TRBV5-4 and TRBJ2-5; 9 nucleotides line up with TRBD2. The CDR3 consists of 16 residues. V gave up 3 bases and J gave up 5 bases; unmatched junction bases: 11. Per germline, CDR1 SGHNT and CDR2 YYREEE (reference sequence).

V and J are TRBV27 and TRBJ1-6; D not resolved. V was clipped by 2 bases and J by 0 bases, with 5 bases between them. The CDR3 is 15 amino acids. In germline, CDR1 is MNHEY, CDR2 SMNVEV (reference sequence). The CDR3 coding sequence is TGTGCCAGCAGTTTAGGGAGCTCCTATAATTCACCCCTCCACTTT. This codes for CASSLGSSYNSPLHF.

This chain connects TRBV9 to TRBJ1-1; no definite D call. V lost 0 bases to trimming and J lost 1 base, with 7 bases between them. Per the germline V gene, CDR1 is SGDLS and CDR2 is YYNGEE. The CDR3 is made up of 14 amino acids. The CDR3 sequence: CASSVAAENTEAFF. As DNA, the CDR3 is TGTGCCAGCAGCGTAGCGGCGGAGAACACTGAAGCTTTCTTT. The full variable domain, with the rest looked up from reference TRBV9 and TRBJ1-1, is DSGVTQTPKHLITATGQRVTLRCSPRSGDLSVYWYQQSLDQGLQFLIQYYNGEERAKGNILERFSAQQFPDLHSELNLSSLELGDSALYFCASSVAAENTEAFFGQGTRLTVV.

This clone was seen only a few times. This chain links TRBV3-1 (or the pseudogene TRBV3-2) with TRBJ2-5; tentatively, D is TRBD2 (6 bases). The germline V gene has CDR1 LGHDT and CDR2 YNNKEL (reference sequence). The V gene lost 4 bases and the J gene lost 4 bases, with 19 bases spanning the gap. This CDR3 comprises 16 residues. For the CDR3, the DNA is TGTGCCAGCAGCCCGTCTTCCGGGGCCGGGGGAGAGACCCAGTACTTC. Translating gives CASSPSSGAGGETQYF.

The rearrangement links TRBV19 to TRBJ1-5, with D possibly being TRBD1 (5 bases). Germline loops: CDR1 LNHDA, CDR2 SQIVND (reference sequence). The CDR3 extends over 16 amino acids. V lost 6 bases and J 1 base, leaving 16 bases between the germline ends. The CDR3 spells CASSYSGVKSNQPQHF. CDR3 DNA: TGTGCCAGTAGCTATTCGGGGGTGAAGAGCAATCAGCCCCAGCATTTT.

This chain links TRBV12-3 or TRBV12-4 with TRBJ2-2, with D possibly TRBD2 on 7 matching bases. V was pared by 8 bases and J by 4 bases, with 11 bases between. The CDR3 runs 13 residues. As DNA, the CDR3 is TGTGCCAGCCAAAGGGGGGGCACCGGGGAGCTGTTTTTT. Translation gives CASQRGGTGELFF.

CDR3 sequence (DNA): TGTGCCAGCAGAAATGACAGGGGCGAGCAGTACTTC. It specifies CASRNDRGEQYF. This rearrangement joins TRBV11-2 to TRBJ2-7; 8 nucleotides align to TRBD1. The CDR3 loop spans 12 amino acids. From germline, CDR1 is SGHAT and CDR2 FQNNGV. V lost 6 bases to trimming and J lost 6 bases; unmatched junction nucleotides: 4.

The CDR3 region is CASSQGHNRGPGHYEQYF. For the CDR3, the DNA is TGTGCCAGCAGCCAAGGTCATAATCGGGGTCCGGGACACTACGAGCAGTACTTC. V is TRBV3-1 (or the pseudogene TRBV3-2) and J is TRBJ2-7, with D perhaps matching TRBD1 (6 bases). The germline gives CDR1 LGHDT, CDR2 YNNKEL (reference sequence). V dropped 1 base and J dropped 3 bases, with 22 bases sitting between them. The length of the CDR3 is 18 residues.

J is TRBJ2-3 and V is TRBV19; D is perhaps TRBD2 (5 bases). Germline V gene data show CDR1 as LNHDA and CDR2 as SQIVND (reference sequence). CDR3 length: 13 residues. Trimming removed 3 bases at V and 6 bases at J, with 10 bases between. CDR3 nucleotides: TGTGCCAGTAGTATCTACGGGGAGGATACGCAGTATTTT. It encodes CASSIYGEDTQYF.

The chain is built from TRBV5-6 and TRBJ2-7; tentative D call: TRBD2 (5 bases). V was clipped by 0 bases and J by 5 bases, with 9 bases between them. CDR3 length: 13 residues. Germline-derived CDR1 and CDR2 are SGHDT and YYEEEE. As DNA, the CDR3 is TGTGCCAGCAGCTTGGGCTCGGGAAACGAGCAGTACTTC. Its translation is CASSLGSGNEQYF.

V gene TRBV6-1 combines with J gene TRBJ1-1, with TRBD1 identical over 7 bases. CDR1 is MNHNS, CDR2 SASEGT, per germline. After removal of 4 bases from V and 1 base from J, the junction contained 9 bases not matched to a gene. This CDR3 spans 16 amino acids. The CDR3 loop is CASSVRQGRGNTEAFF. CDR3 coding DNA: TGTGCCAGCAGTGTTCGACAGGGAAGGGGGAACACTGAAGCTTTCTTT.

This clone occurred a few times. This chain uses TRBV10-3 with TRBJ2-2, with D possibly being TRBD2 (6 bases). Trimming took off 11 bases at V and 0 bases at J, with 16 bases between the two ends. CDR3 length: 15 amino acids. The germline V gene has CDR1 ENHRY and CDR2 SYGVKD. The CDR3 here is CAAGADYPNTGELFF. The CDR3, as DNA: TGTGCCGCAGGCGCGGACTATCCGAACACCGGGGAGCTGTTTTTT.

CDR3 nucleotides: TGCGCCAGCACCCGGGCAGGGGCCTTCTACGAGCAGTACTTC. Translated, it gives CASTRAGAFYEQYF. The V gene is TRBV5-1, the J gene TRBJ2-7, with a weak D call TRBD1 (6 bases). V lost 6 bases to trimming and J lost 3 bases, with 16 bases between them. The length of the CDR3 is 14 residues. Per the germline V gene, CDR1 is SGHRS and CDR2 is YFSETQ. Supplemented by reference TRBV5-1 and TRBJ2-7, the full variable domain reads KAGVTQTPRYLIKTRGQQVTLSCSPISGHRSVSWYQQTPGQGLQFLFEYFSETQRNKGNFPGRFSGRQFSNSRSEMNVSTLELGDSALYLCASTRAGAFYEQYFGPGTRLTVT.

This chain uses TRBV29-1 with TRBJ1-1, with D possibly being TRBD1 (5 bases). V shed 3 bases and J shed 0 bases, with 14 bases lying between them. CDR3 length: 15 amino acids. Germline CDR1 SQVTM, CDR2 ANQGSEA. Here the CDR3 DNA reads TGCAGCGTTGACAGTGCAGGGATTTTGAACACTGAAGCTTTCTTT. Amino acid sequence: CSVDSAGILNTEAFF. Full variable domain (remainder filled in from reference TRBV29-1 and TRBJ1-1): SAVISQKPSRDICQRGTSLTIQCQVDSQVTMMFWYRQQPGQSLTLIATANQGSEATYESGFVIDKFPISRPNLTFSTLTVSNMSPEDSSIYLCSVDSAGILNTEAFFGQGTRLTVV.

This chain uses TRBV12-5 with TRBJ2-2; TRBD1 aligns across 8 bases. Unmatched junction bases numbered 8, after V lost 4 bases and J lost 4 bases. This CDR3 has 16 amino acids. Germline V gives CDR1 LGHNT, CDR2 FRNRAP. The CDR3 protein is CASGSGQGKGTGELFF. CDR3 DNA: TGTGCTAGTGGTTCCGGACAGGGTAAAGGCACCGGGGAGCTGTTTTTT.

A few counts support this clone. This rearrangement joins TRBV30 to TRBJ2-2; 11 positions agree with TRBD2. The trim removed 6 bases at V and 0 bases at J, leaving 12 bases unmatched. This CDR3 region has 18 residues. CDR1 and CDR2 from the germline V gene are GTSNPN and SVGIG (reference sequence). The CDR3 DNA reads as TGTGCCTGTTATGTTGGCGTAGCGGGGGGGACGAACACCGGGGAGCTGTTTTTT. It specifies CACYVGVAGGTNTGELFF.